These 23 T cell receptor beta chains originate from one sample sequenced in a study of blood T cell repertoires in COVID-19. Assay used: immunoSEQ multiplex PCR; TCRdb lists only in-frame clones, some missing. The table shows 100,000 to 150,000 clones, with roughly 89% occurring only once. Sequencing used peripheral blood. The origin of the receptors is a man aged 45-60 years with active or convalescent COVID-19.

V usage is TRBV28 and J usage is TRBJ2-3, with 8 bases matching TRBD2. Germline CDR1 MDHEN, CDR2 SYDVKM. The CDR3 length is 17 residues. Trimming cost V 0 bases and J 6 bases; bases outside gene matches: 11. CDR3 nucleotide sequence: TGTGCCAGCAGTTTATGGGTTAGCGGGACCGGGGCGGATACGCAGTATTTT. This translates into CASSLWVSGTGADTQYF.

V and J are TRBV5-4 and TRBJ2-2, with a tentative D call TRBD1 (5 bases). V lost 3 bases to trimming and J lost 6 bases, with 9 bases between them. The CDR3 has 13 amino acids. Germline V CDR1 and CDR2: SGHNT, YYREEE (reference sequence). The CDR3 loop reads CASSSAGSGELFF. As DNA, the CDR3 is TGTGCCAGCAGCTCGGCAGGGTCCGGGGAGCTGTTTTTT.

This chain links TRBV5-1 with TRBJ2-5; 8 bases align to TRBD2. Trimming cost V 3 bases and J 5 bases; bases outside gene matches: 6. Germline V gene lookup returns CDR1 SGHRS and CDR2 YFSETQ. The CDR3 runs 14 residues. CDR3 nucleotides: TGCGCCAGCAGCTCCTCGACTAGCGTTGAGACCCAGTACTTC. This gives the protein CASSSSTSVETQYF.

The chain joins TRBV19 to TRBJ1-5; 8 bases line up with TRBD1. Trimming cost V 5 bases and J 2 bases; bases outside gene matches: 2. The CDR3 sequence is 14 residues long. Germline V CDR1 and CDR2: LNHDA, SQIVND (reference sequence). The CDR3 loop reads CASSSTGGNQPQHF. The CDR3 DNA reads as TGTGCCAGTAGTTCGACAGGGGGCAATCAGCCCCAGCATTTT.

The V call is TRBV27, the J call TRBJ1-5, with D uncertain. The germline V gene has CDR1 MNHEY and CDR2 SMNVEV (reference sequence). Trimming removed 3 bases at V and 7 bases at J, with 10 bases between. The CDR3 spans 13 residues. DNA of the CDR3: TGTGCCAGCAGTTTTCAGGCCTGGCAGCCCCAGCATTTT. Amino acids: CASSFQAWQPQHF.

The genes are TRBV4-2 and TRBJ2-5; 10 bases map to TRBD1. V lost 1 base and J lost 2; bases outside the gene matches: 4. The CDR3 loop spans 16 amino acids. CDR1 is LGHNA and CDR2 is YNFKEQ in the germline V gene. The CDR3 nucleotides read TGTGCCAGCAGCCAAGCGGACAGGGGGGCTCAAGAGACCCAGTACTTC. This translates into CASSQADRGAQETQYF.

The rearrangement uses TRBV10-3 and TRBJ1-2; 7 bases line up with TRBD1. This CDR3 comprises 17 residues. With V trimmed by 6 bases and J by 0 bases, 13 bases remained unmatched. Germline V gene data show CDR1 as ENHRY and CDR2 as SYGVKD. Written as DNA, the CDR3 is TGTGCCATCAGGGACCCCCAATCGGGACAGACTAACTATGGCTACACCTTC. This encodes CAIRDPQSGQTNYGYTF.

V usage is TRBV19 and J usage is TRBJ2-6; 9 positions match TRBD1. The CDR3 sequence is 18 residues long. Trimming took 4 bases from V and 0 from J; bases not matched to a gene: 7. Germline-derived CDR1 and CDR2 are LNHDA and SQIVND (reference sequence). The chain's CDR3 is CASSTWDRALSGANVLTF. Written as DNA, the CDR3 is TGTGCCAGTAGTACCTGGGACAGGGCGCTCTCTGGGGCCAACGTCCTGACTTTC.

The CDR3 here is CASSDTGRETQYF. In DNA, the CDR3 is TGTGCCAGCAGTGACACAGGTCGCGAGACCCAGTACTTC. This chain joins TRBV6-1 and TRBJ2-5; D perhaps matches TRBD1 (5 bases). There are 13 residues in the CDR3. Germline V lookup: CDR1 MNHNS, CDR2 SASEGT. V was cut by 3 bases and J by 5 bases, with 10 bases left in between.

CDR3 bases: TGTGCCAGCAGCGCAAGACAGGGGCACACTGAAGCTTTCTTT. This gives the protein CASSARQGHTEAFF. V is TRBV9 and J is TRBJ1-1, with 8 bases identical to TRBD1. CDR1 is SGDLS and CDR2 is YYNGEE in the germline V gene. V lost 3 bases and J lost 3; bases outside the gene matches: 4. The CDR3 has 14 residues.

This chain's CDR3 is CASSLLQRSTDTQYF. Written as DNA, the CDR3 is TGTGCCAGCAGCTTATTGCAGCGGAGCACAGATACGCAGTATTTT. V and J are TRBV5-6 and TRBJ2-3; D perhaps matches TRBD2 (5 bases). The germline V gene encodes CDR1 SGHDT and CDR2 YYEEEE. This CDR3 spans 15 amino acids. Between the trimmed V and J ends, which lost 2 bases and 0 bases, there was a span of 10 bases.

The table lists this clone with a few counts. The chain carries TRBV19 and TRBJ1-5; 7 positions match TRBD1. This CDR3 has 15 residues. Trimming cost V 0 bases and J 6 bases; bases outside gene matches: 5. Germline V gene data show CDR1 as LNHDA and CDR2 as SQIVND (reference sequence). The CDR3 region has the DNA TGTGCCAGTAGTATAGACAGGGGGTCAACTCAGCCCCAGCATTTT. Its protein is CASSIDRGSTQPQHF.

The rearrangement joins TRBV10-3 to TRBJ1-5, with 8 bases that match TRBD1. The V segment lost 2 bases and the J segment 9 bases; nucleotides outside the gene matches: 12. The germline gives CDR1 ENHRY, CDR2 SYGVKD. This CDR3 is built from 16 residues. The CDR3 DNA follows: TGTGCCATCAGTGAGGGACGGACAGGGAGGGAACCGCCCCAGCATTTT. Translated: CAISEGRTGREPPQHF.

The chain joins TRBV29-1 to TRBJ2-1; 13 bases map to TRBD2. The trim removed 2 bases at V and 3 bases at J, leaving 7 bases unmatched. Per germline, CDR1 SQVTM and CDR2 ANQGSEA. The CDR3 extends over 17 amino acids. CDR3 in amino acids: CSVERTSGSLIYNEQFF. In nucleotides, the CDR3 is TGCAGCGTTGAAAGGACTAGCGGGAGTTTAATCTACAATGAGCAGTTCTTC.

V gene TRBV5-1 combines with J gene TRBJ2-3, with a tentative D call TRBD2 (5 bases). V was cut by 4 bases and J by 5 bases, with 17 bases left in between. The germline CDR1 and CDR2 sequences are SGHRS and YFSETQ. CDR3 length: 15 residues. CDR3 sequence: CASSRRTEEGDTQYF. CDR3 in DNA: TGCGCCAGCAGCAGGAGGACGGAGGAAGGAGATACGCAGTATTTT.

The V call is TRBV5-4, the J call TRBJ1-4, with 8 bases identical to TRBD1. Germline CDR1 and CDR2: SGHNT and YYREEE (reference sequence). The junction had 3 bases not matched to a gene; V was cut back by 4 bases and J by 4 bases. This CDR3 contains 14 residues. This chain's CDR3 is CASSRDRLNEKLFF. In DNA form, the CDR3 reads TGTGCCAGCAGCCGGGACAGGCTTAATGAAAAACTGTTTTTT.

In its sample, this clone was seen a few times. The CDR3 protein is CATSRGQGRGNQPQHF. The CDR3 region has the DNA TGTGCCACCAGCAGGGGACAGGGAAGGGGCAATCAGCCCCAGCATTTT. The rearrangement joins TRBV15 to TRBJ1-5, with 9 bases identical to TRBD1. This CDR3 has 16 residues. Germline CDR1 is LNHNV and CDR2 is YYDKDF (reference sequence). V trimming: 3 bases; J trimming: 2 bases; junction bases outside the gene matches: 5. The full variable domain, with the rest looked up from reference TRBV15 and TRBJ1-5, is DAMVIQNPRYQVTQFGKPVTLSCSQTLNHNVMYWYQQKSSQAPKLLFHYYDKDFNNEADTPDNFQSRRPNTSFCFLDIRSPGLGDTAMYLCATSRGQGRGNQPQHFGDGTRLSIL.

The genes are TRBV6-6 and TRBJ2-1; a weak D match, TRBD1 (5 bases). V was pared by 4 bases and J by 12 bases, with 13 bases between. Looked up from germline, CDR1 is MNHNY and CDR2 is SVGAGI (reference sequence). The CDR3 length is 12 residues. CDR3 in amino acids: CASSLTPQGQFF. The CDR3 region has the DNA TGTGCCAGCAGTTTAACCCCCCAGGGGCAGTTCTTC.

The chain uses TRBV2 and TRBJ2-7; 11 bases map to TRBD1. Germline CDR1 SNHLY, CDR2 FYNNEI. V trimming: 4 bases; J trimming: 0 bases; junction bases outside the gene matches: 17. CDR3 length: 20 amino acids. The CDR3 coding sequence is TGTGCCAGCAGTGGTGAATGGGACAGGGGGTTCGGCAGCTCCTCCTACGAGCAGTACTTC. Amino acid sequence: CASSGEWDRGFGSSSYEQYF.

The chain combines TRBV5-1 with TRBJ2-2; possible D gene TRBD1, 5 bases. The V and J ends lost 0 bases and 7 bases respectively, with 10 bases between them. This CDR3 contains 14 residues. Germline V gene lookup returns CDR1 SGHRS and CDR2 YFSETQ. CDR3 sequence (DNA): TGCGCCAGCAGCTTGGGCAGGGCGGACGGGGAGCTGTTTTTT. Residues: CASSLGRADGELFF.

The chain is built from TRBV11-2 and TRBJ2-3; 9 positions agree with TRBD2. Germline V gene data show CDR1 as SGHAT and CDR2 as FQNNGV. V lost 6 bases to trimming and J lost 0 bases; unmatched junction nucleotides: 13. The CDR3 extends over 18 amino acids. CDR3: CASRRRGLAGNSTDTQYF. DNA of the CDR3: TGTGCCAGCAGGAGAAGGGGTCTAGCGGGGAATAGCACAGATACGCAGTATTTT.

V and J are TRBV5-1 and TRBJ2-3; TRBD2 aligns across 9 bases. Germline V gene sequence: CDR1 SGHRS, CDR2 YFSETQ. This CDR3 is built from 15 residues. Trimming at V came to 4 bases and at J to 2 bases, leaving 5 bases not matched to a gene. The CDR3 protein is CASSRTSANTDTQYF. CDR3 DNA: TGCGCCAGCAGCAGGACTAGCGCAAACACAGATACGCAGTATTTT.

The chain employs TRBV2 and TRBJ1-5; D is possibly TRBD1 (5 bases). Germline values: CDR1 SNHLY, CDR2 FYNNEI. The CDR3 consists of 16 residues. The germline V and J ends were trimmed by 5 bases and 8 bases, with 22 bases remaining between them. CDR3 nucleotides: TGTGCCAGCAGTATAAGTCAGGGCGGTGTATCGAAGCCCCAGCATTTT. As protein: CASSISQGGVSKPQHF. The entire variable domain, with the rest obtained from reference TRBV2 and TRBJ1-5, is as follows: EPEVTQTPSHQVTQMGQEVILRCVPISNHLYFYWYRQILGQKVEFLVSFYNNEISEKSEIFDDQFSVERPDGSNFTLKIRSTKLEDSAMYFCASSISQGGVSKPQHFGDGTRLSIL.